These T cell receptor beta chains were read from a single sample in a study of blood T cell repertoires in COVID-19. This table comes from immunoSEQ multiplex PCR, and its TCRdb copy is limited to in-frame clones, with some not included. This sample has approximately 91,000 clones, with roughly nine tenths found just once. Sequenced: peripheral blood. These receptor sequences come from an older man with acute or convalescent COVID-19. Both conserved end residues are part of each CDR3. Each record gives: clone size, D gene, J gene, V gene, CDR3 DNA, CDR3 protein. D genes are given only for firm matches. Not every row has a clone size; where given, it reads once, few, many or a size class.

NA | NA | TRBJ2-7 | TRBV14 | TGTGCCAGCAGCCAAGCTAACTTCCGACAGAGCTCCTACGAGCAGTACTTC | CASSQANFRQSSYEQYF
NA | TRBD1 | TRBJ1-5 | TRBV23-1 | TGCGCCAGCAGTCGAACCCCCTTCCAGGGGGGCAATCAGCCCCAGCATTTT | CASSRTPFQGGNQPQHF
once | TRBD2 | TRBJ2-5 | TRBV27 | TGTGCCAGCGGGCTAGCGGGGGGGATCGGGGAGACCCAGTACTTC | CASGLAGGIGETQYF
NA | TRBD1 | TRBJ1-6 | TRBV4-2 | TGTGCCAGCAGCCAGCCTTCCGGGACAGGGAATTCACCCCTCCACTTT | CASSQPSGTGNSPLHF
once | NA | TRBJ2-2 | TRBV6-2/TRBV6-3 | TGTGCCAGCAGTTACCCCGGGACCGGGGAGCTGTTTTTT | CASSYPGTGELFF
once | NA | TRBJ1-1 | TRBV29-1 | TGCAGCGGCTGGGGGGGGCAGGGGATCACTGAAGCTTTCTTT | CSGWGGQGITEAFF
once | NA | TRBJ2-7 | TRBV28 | TGTGCCAGCAGTCCACTCATTACAGGGAGCTCCTACGAGCAGTACTTC | CASSPLITGSSYEQYF
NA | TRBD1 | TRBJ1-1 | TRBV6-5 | TGTGCCAGCAGGGGCCCGGACAGGGGAGGGTCTGAAGCTTTCTTT | CASRGPDRGGSEAFF
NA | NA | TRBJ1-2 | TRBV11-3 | TGTGCCAGCAGAGAGCAGGGGCCGACTAACTATGGCTACACCTTC | CASREQGPTNYGYTF
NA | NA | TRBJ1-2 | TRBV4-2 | TGTGCCAGCAGCCAAGATTTGGGGCAGGGGTATGGCTACACCTTC | CASSQDLGQGYGYTF
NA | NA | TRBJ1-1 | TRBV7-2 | TGTGCCAGCAGCTTTTCCCCCAGGAACGGGAACACTGAAGCTTTCTTT | CASSFSPRNGNTEAFF
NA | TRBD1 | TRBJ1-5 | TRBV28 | TGTGCCAGCAGTGGTACAGGGGGTGGTCAGCCCCAGCATTTT | CASSGTGGGQPQHF
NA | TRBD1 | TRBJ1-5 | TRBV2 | TGTGCCAGCAGCCCTGACAGGGGCGCACCTTCGGGTCAGCCCCAGCATTTT | CASSPDRGAPSGQPQHF
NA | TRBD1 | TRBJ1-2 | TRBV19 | TGTGCCAGTAGTATGGAGGACAGGGGGTGGTATGGCTACACCTTC | CASSMEDRGWYGYTF
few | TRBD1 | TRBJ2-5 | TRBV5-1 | TGCGCCAGCAGCCCAGGACAGGGAGTACGGCAAGAGACCCAGTACTTC | CASSPGQGVRQETQYF
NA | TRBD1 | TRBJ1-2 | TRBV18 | TGTGCCAGCTCACCGGACAGGGTTAACTATGGCTACACCTTC | CASSPDRVNYGYTF
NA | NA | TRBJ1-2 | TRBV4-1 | TGCGCCAGCAGCCAAGATTACGGCAGGGTGAACTATGGCTACACCTTC | CASSQDYGRVNYGYTF
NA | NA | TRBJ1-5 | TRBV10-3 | TGTGCCATCAGTGAGCGGGAGACACCAATTCCCCAGCATTTT | CAISERETPIPQHF
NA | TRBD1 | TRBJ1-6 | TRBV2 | TGTGCCAGCAGGAGACAGGGGGGGCTTAATTCACCCCTCCACTTT | CASRRQGGLNSPLHF
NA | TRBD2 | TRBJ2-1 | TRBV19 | TGTGCCAGTAGTGCTCGGACTAGCTTCAATGAGCAGTTCTTC | CASSARTSFNEQFF
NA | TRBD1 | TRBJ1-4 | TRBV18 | TGTGCCAGCTCACCGGAAATTTTGGGACAGGGAGAAAAACTGTTTTTT | CASSPEILGQGEKLFF
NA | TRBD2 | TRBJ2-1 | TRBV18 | TGTGCCAGCTCTGCGGGACTAGGGGCTGCCGAGCAGTTCTTC | CASSAGLGAAEQFF
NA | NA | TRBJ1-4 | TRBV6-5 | TGTGCCAGCAGGGGGGGGTGGACTAATGAAAAACTGTTTTTT | CASRGGWTNEKLFF
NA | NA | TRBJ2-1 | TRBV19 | TGTGCCAGTAGTAGGAGCATTGGTGAGCAGTTCTTC | CASSRSIGEQFF
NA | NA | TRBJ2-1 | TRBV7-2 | TGTGCCAGCAGCTTAAATTATGGGCAGTACAATGAGCAGTTCTTC | CASSLNYGQYNEQFF
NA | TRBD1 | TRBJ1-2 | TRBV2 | TGTGCCAGCAGCGCGGACAGGGGGCTCTATGGCTACACCTTC | CASSADRGLYGYTF
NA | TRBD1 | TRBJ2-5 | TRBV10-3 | TGTGCCATCAGTGAGTCGATGGCGGGACAGGCACTCCGTGAGACCCAGTACTTC | CAISESMAGQALRETQYF
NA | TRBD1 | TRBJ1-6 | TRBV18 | TGTGCCAGCTCACCACAGGGGACAGGGTTTGATTCACCCCTCCACTTT | CASSPQGTGFDSPLHF
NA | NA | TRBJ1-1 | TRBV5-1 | TGCGCCAGCAGTCCCATGTCTGGCATGAACACTGAAGCTTTCTTT | CASSPMSGMNTEAFF
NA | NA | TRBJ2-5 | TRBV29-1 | TGCAGCGGGGGGACTGGAGAGACCCAGTACTTC | CSGGTGETQYF
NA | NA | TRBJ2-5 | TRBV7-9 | TGTGCCAGCTCATTTGTAGGGCAGGGGCGGGAGACCCAGTACTTC | CASSFVGQGRETQYF
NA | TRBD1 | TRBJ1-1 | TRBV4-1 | TGCGCCAGCAGCTTCCGGGACAGGGCCAACACTGAAGCTTTCTTT | CASSFRDRANTEAFF
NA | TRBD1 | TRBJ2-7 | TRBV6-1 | TGTGCCAGCAGTGAAGCGGGGACAGAGTACGAGCAGTACTTC | CASSEAGTEYEQYF
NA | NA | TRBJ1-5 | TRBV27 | TGTGCCAGCAGTAGGACAGTGAATCAGCCCCAGCATTTT | CASSRTVNQPQHF
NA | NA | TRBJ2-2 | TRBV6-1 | TGTGCCAGCAGTGAACGGAGACAGCTCACCGGGGAGCTGTTTTTT | CASSERRQLTGELFF
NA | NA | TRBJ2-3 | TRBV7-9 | TGTGCCAGCAGCTTAGCGGCCTCCTCAGATACGCAGTATTTT | CASSLAASSDTQYF
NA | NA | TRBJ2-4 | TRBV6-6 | TGTGCCAGCAGTCCTTCACCCAATACCATAGCAATAGCCAAAAACATTCAGTACTTC | CASSPSPNTIAIAKNIQYF
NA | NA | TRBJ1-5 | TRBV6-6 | TGTGCCAGCAGTTATGGAGGGCCTAGCAATCAGCCCCAGCATTTT | CASSYGGPSNQPQHF
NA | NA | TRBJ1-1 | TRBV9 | TGTGCCAGCAGCCCGAGAAACACTGAAGCTTTCTTT | CASSPRNTEAFF
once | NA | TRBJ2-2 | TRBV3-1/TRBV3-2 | TGTGCCAGCAGCCCAGCGTCCACCGGGGAGCTGTTTTTT | CASSPASTGELFF
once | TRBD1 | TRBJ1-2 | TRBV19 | TGTGCCAGTAGTCTAAGCCCGGGGACAGGCTATGGCTACACCTTC | CASSLSPGTGYGYTF
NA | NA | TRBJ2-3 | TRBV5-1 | TGCGCCAGCAGTTTTGGACTCTTTGTTAGGACAGATACGCAGTATTTT | CASSFGLFVRTDTQYF
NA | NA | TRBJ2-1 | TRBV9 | TGTGCCAGCAGCGTCTTCCCCGGCGGGTTACCGTACAATGAGCAGTTCTTC | CASSVFPGGLPYNEQFF
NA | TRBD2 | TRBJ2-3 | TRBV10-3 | TGTGCCATCAGTGAGGCGGGGGGGCGAGCAGATACGCAGTATTTT | CAISEAGGRADTQYF
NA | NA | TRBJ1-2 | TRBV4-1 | TGCGCCAGCGCACAGGGCCCCGGGCCTTTGGGCTACACCTTC | CASAQGPGPLGYTF
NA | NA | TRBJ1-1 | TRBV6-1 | TGTGCCAGCAGTGTGAAAGGGGGTGGCACTGAAGCTTTCTTT | CASSVKGGGTEAFF
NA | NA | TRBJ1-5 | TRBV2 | TGTGCCAGCAGCCTAGCAAGGGCAAAGGGAGGAGCCCCAGAGCATTTT | CASSLARAKGGAPEHF
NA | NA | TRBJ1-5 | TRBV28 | TGTGCCAGCAGTTACTACAGGGAAGGTCAGCCCCAGCATTTT | CASSYYREGQPQHF
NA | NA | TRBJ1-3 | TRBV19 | TGTGCCAGTAGTAGTAATGTCAGAAGCTCTGGAAACACCATATATTTT | CASSSNVRSSGNTIYF
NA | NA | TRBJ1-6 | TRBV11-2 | TGTGCCAGCGGGCCCGGTAATTCACCCCTCCACTTT | CASGPGNSPLHF
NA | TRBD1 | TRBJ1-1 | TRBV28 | TGTGCCAGCAGTTTGAACAGGGGGACCACTGAAGCTTTCTTT | CASSLNRGTTEAFF